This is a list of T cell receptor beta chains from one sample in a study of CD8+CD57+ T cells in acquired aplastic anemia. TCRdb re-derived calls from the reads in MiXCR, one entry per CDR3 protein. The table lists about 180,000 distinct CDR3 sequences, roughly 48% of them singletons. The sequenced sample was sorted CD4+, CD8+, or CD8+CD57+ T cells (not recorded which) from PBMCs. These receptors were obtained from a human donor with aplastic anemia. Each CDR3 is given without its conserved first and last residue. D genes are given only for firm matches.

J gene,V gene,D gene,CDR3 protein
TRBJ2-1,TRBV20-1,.,SAEGLARYNEQF
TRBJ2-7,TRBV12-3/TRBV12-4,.,ASSFGGGLREQY
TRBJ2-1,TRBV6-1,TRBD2,ASSVRGGAREQF
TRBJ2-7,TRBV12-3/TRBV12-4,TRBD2,ASSLEGLAGPYEQY
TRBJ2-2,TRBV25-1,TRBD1,ASSSLQGGQGGGTGELF
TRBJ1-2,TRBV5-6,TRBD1,ARQGANYGYT
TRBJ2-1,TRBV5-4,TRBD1,ASSLVQGVSNEQF
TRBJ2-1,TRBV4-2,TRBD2,ASSQDWLAGYNEQF
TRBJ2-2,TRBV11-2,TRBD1,ASSLDVQGGNTGELF
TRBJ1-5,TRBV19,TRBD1,ASSMGTALYSNQPQH
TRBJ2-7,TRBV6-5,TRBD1,ASSYSDRGYEQY
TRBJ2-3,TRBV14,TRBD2,ASSHPYGTSGPRRDNTQY
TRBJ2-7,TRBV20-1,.,SAPRDAPYEQY
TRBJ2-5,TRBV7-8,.,ASSPQQLFRQETQY
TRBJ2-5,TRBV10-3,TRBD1,AISGTGYQETQY
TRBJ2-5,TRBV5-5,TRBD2,ASSLREGLAGGYQETQY
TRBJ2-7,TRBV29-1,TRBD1,SVLGTGSYEQY
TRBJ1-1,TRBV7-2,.,ASSSKENTEAF
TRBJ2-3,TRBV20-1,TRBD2,SASLTRGSGRSIADTQY
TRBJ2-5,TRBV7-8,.,ASSLERETQY
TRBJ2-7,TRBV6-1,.,ASSWSGTYEQY
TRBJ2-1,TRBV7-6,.,ASSLGSTASSYNEQF
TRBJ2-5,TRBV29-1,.,SVEHLGETQY
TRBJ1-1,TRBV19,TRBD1,ASRGGTANTEAF
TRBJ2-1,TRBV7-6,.,ASSLDLRAHEQF
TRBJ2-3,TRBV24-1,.,ATSDQPATDTQY
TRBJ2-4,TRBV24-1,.,ATSEAGIGNIQY
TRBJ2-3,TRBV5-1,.,ASSAYGTYTDTQY
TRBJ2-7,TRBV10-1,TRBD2,ASRTRGVLSYEQY
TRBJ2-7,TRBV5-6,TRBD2,ASSLGGGRKLSYEQY
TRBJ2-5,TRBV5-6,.,ASSLEGGGFDVTQY
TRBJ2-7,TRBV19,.,ASSILLRGYEQY
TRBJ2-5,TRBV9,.,ASSVTGQGTQETQY
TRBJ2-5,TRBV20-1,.,SARGGGAGETQY
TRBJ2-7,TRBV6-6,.,ASSSTEWGEEY
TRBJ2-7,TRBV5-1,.,ASSPHGGETYEQY
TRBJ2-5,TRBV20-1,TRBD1,SAMTGTGRGKTQY
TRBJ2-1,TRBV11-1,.,ASSLPGYGDNEQF
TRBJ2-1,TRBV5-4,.,ASSLGGATYNEQF
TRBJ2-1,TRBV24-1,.,ATSSPIDNEQF
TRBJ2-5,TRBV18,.,ASSNLGFGPQETQY
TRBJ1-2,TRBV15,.,ATSREVGYGYT
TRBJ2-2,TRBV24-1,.,ATSDSHLNTGELF
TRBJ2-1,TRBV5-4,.,ASSLDNVDEQF
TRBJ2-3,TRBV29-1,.,SVEGLGGRGDTQY
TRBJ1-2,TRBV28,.,ASSLNSYGYT
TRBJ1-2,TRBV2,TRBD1,ARSGQGYGYT
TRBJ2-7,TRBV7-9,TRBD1,ASSSWDSYEQY
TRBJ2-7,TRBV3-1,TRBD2,ASSPPDSGGDEQY
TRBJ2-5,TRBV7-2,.,ASSLGTGGPKETQY
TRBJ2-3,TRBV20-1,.,SASISVTGSTDTQY
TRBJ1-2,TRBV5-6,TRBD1,ASSLAGQLYGYT
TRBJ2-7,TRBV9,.,ASSAAGSSYEQY